Shown below are 11 T cell receptor beta chains from a single sample sequenced in a study of blood T cell repertoires in COVID-19. Sequenced by immunoSEQ multiplex PCR; TCRdb stores in-frame clones only, minus some. The sample lists 150,000 or so clones, roughly 84% seen once, with 6% to 7.5% in the top ten. Sequencing input: PBMCs or T cells enriched from blood (not recorded which). The receptors were sampled from a woman between 45 and 65 years old who had recovered from COVID-19.

The chain recombines TRBV19 with TRBJ2-3; unclear D gene. V was trimmed by 4 bases and J by 0 bases, leaving 8 bases between them. The CDR3 has 14 residues. Germline V CDR1 and CDR2: LNHDA, SQIVND (reference sequence). The CDR3, as DNA: TGTGCCAGTAGTAAGAAGACTAGCACAGATACGCAGTATTTT. Translation: CASSKKTSTDTQYF.

The chain carries TRBV5-6 and TRBJ2-7; possibly TRBD1 for D (6 bases). Germline CDR1 and CDR2: SGHDT and YYEEEE. With 0 bases removed from V and 3 bases from J, the gap between germline ends came to 22 bases. This CDR3 has 18 amino acids. CDR3 protein: CASSLGGSEDSVFYEQYF. The CDR3 coding sequence is TGTGCCAGCAGCTTGGGGGGATCGGAGGACAGCGTCTTCTACGAGCAGTACTTC.

The chain is built from TRBV5-1 and TRBJ2-5, with no clear D. This CDR3 comprises 13 residues. Germline V gene data show CDR1 as SGHRS and CDR2 as YFSETQ. V was shortened by 4 bases and J by 5 bases, with 12 bases between the two germline ends. The CDR3 DNA reads TGCGCCAGCAGCGTGGCAGCCGGGGAGACCCAGTACTTC. Translation gives CASSVAAGETQYF.

The rearrangement uses TRBV4-2 and TRBJ1-4, with a weak D call TRBD1 (5 bases). Germline CDR1 and CDR2: LGHNA and YNFKEQ. The CDR3 totals 16 residues. V gave up 0 bases and J gave up 7 bases, with 15 bases separating them. CDR3 nucleotides: TGTGCCAGCAGCCAAGATGGCGGAGGGGACGGTGAAAAACTGTTTTTT. As protein: CASSQDGGGDGEKLFF.

The V gene is TRBV28, the J gene TRBJ1-5; TRBD1 aligns across 8 bases. In germline, CDR1 is MDHEN, CDR2 SYDVKM. Unmatched junction bases numbered 8, after V lost 1 base and J lost 6 bases. This CDR3 spans 16 amino acids. The CDR3 spells CASSLSVRGRFQPQHF. The CDR3 DNA sequence: TGTGCCAGCAGTTTATCAGTCAGGGGGCGCTTTCAGCCCCAGCATTTT.

This clone appeared a single time. The chain combines TRBV9 with TRBJ1-4, with a possible D match to TRBD1 (6 bases). CDR1 and CDR2 from the germline V gene are SGDLS and YYNGEE. The CDR3 contains 15 residues. Trimming cost V 3 bases and J 3 bases, with 12 bases left between them. CDR3 nucleotides: TGTGCCAGCAGCGCGTTACAGGGTTCTAATGAAAAACTGTTTTTT. Encoded protein: CASSALQGSNEKLFF.

This clone was recorded once. The CDR3 DNA sequence: TGTGCCAGCTCACCACCCCCTAGCGGGAGCTGGGGCCACAATGAGCAGTTCTTC. Amino acids: CASSPPPSGSWGHNEQFF. The rearrangement links TRBV18 to TRBJ2-1; 10 nucleotides agree with TRBD2. This CDR3 is built from 18 residues. V lost 0 bases to trimming and J lost 5 bases; unmatched junction nucleotides: 10. CDR1 is KGHSH and CDR2 is LQKENI in the germline V gene.

V is TRBV6-2 or TRBV6-3 and J is TRBJ2-1; D may be TRBD2 (5 bases). The CDR3 runs to 13 residues. CDR1 is MNHEY and CDR2 is SVGEGT in the germline V gene. V was shortened by 6 bases and J by 3 bases, with 9 bases between the two germline ends. As DNA, the CDR3 is TGTGCCAGCAGCCTAGGACTCTACAATGAGCAGTTCTTC. Its translation is CASSLGLYNEQFF.

This chain connects TRBV2 to TRBJ2-1, with D possibly TRBD2 on 6 matching bases. Trimming took off 3 bases at V and 10 bases at J, with 10 bases between the two ends. Per the germline V gene, CDR1 is SNHLY and CDR2 is FYNNEI. The CDR3 consists of 12 residues. The CDR3 region has the DNA TGTGCCAGCAGTGATTGGCTAGCGGAGCAGTTCTTC. Amino acids: CASSDWLAEQFF.

This chain connects TRBV7-8 to TRBJ1-2; 9 positions match TRBD1. The CDR3 has 15 residues. In germline, CDR1 is SGHVS, CDR2 FQNEAQ. V lost 4 bases, J lost 4 bases, and 7 bases stayed unmatched. The CDR3 DNA sequence: TGTGCCAGCAGCTCTACAGGGGGCGCCGCCTATGGCTACACCTTC. Translating it yields CASSSTGGAAYGYTF.

The chain is built from TRBV6-1 and TRBJ2-3; the D gene is possibly TRBD2 (7 bases). CDR1 and CDR2 (germline): MNHNS, SASEGT. The V end lost 1 base, the J end lost 6 bases, and 11 bases lay between the germline ends. This CDR3 spans 14 amino acids. In nucleotides, the CDR3 is TGTGCCAGCAGTGAAGAGGGGGGGCGGGATACGCAGTATTTT. This gives the protein CASSEEGGRDTQYF.